These 26 T cell receptor beta chains came from one sample sequenced in a study of vaccination effects on CD4 cells after COVID-19. For these TCRs, the target antigens are not known. Sequencing used immunoSEQ multiplex PCR; TCRdb keeps in-frame clones, though not all of them. The table has tens of thousands of clones, 68% seen once. The culture ran for approximately 10 days, and then CD4+ T cells were isolated. The specimen was CD4+ T cells from PBMCs cultured without peptide, collected before COVID-19 vaccination. The receptors derive from a human donor who received a COVID-19 vaccine.

This rearrangement joins TRBV6-5 to TRBJ2-3; D is uncertain. In germline, CDR1 is MNHEY, CDR2 SVGAGI. V dropped 0 bases and J dropped 2 bases, with 9 bases sitting between them. This CDR3 has 15 residues. The CDR3 DNA reads as TGTGCCAGCAGTTACTCGCGCGAGTACACAGATACGCAGTATTTT. Its protein is CASSYSREYTDTQYF.

This chain joins TRBV5-8 and TRBJ1-5, with 7 bases aligning to TRBD1. Germline assignment: CDR1 SGHTS and CDR2 YDEGEE. The CDR3 loop spans 17 amino acids. V dropped 2 bases and J dropped 0; count of bases not matched to a gene: 8. DNA of the CDR3: TGTGCCAGCAGCTTAGGGGACAGCCCTAATAGCAATCAGCCCCAGCATTTT. This sequence encodes CASSLGDSPNSNQPQHF.

The genes are TRBV3-1 (or the pseudogene TRBV3-2) and TRBJ2-2, with 7 bases matching TRBD1. J lost 1 base, V lost 4 bases, and 3 bases had no gene match. Germline V gives CDR1 LGHDT, CDR2 YNNKEL (reference sequence). The CDR3 runs 15 residues. The CDR3 DNA sequence: TGTGCCAGCAGCCGAAGACAGGGGAACACCGGGGAGCTGTTTTTT. Its translation: CASSRRQGNTGELFF.

This clone was found once. The gene calls are TRBV5-1 and TRBJ2-7; tentatively, D is TRBD2 (5 bases). The CDR3 is 17 amino acids. The V gene's germline CDR1 is SGHRS and CDR2 YFSETQ. V gave up 3 bases and J gave up 3 bases, with 22 bases separating them. In DNA, the CDR3 is TGCGCCAGCAGCTCCACACTAGATCCCACGGGCGTCTACGAGCAGTACTTC. The encoded protein is CASSSTLDPTGVYEQYF.

The chain uses TRBV5-1 and TRBJ2-7; TRBD1 might be the D (6 bases). Germline V gives CDR1 SGHRS, CDR2 YFSETQ. This CDR3 region has 14 residues. V lost 0 bases to trimming and J lost 2 bases, with 9 bases between them. The chain's CDR3 is CASSLDRTAYEQYF. The CDR3, as DNA: TGCGCCAGCAGCTTGGACAGGACAGCCTACGAGCAGTACTTC.

The V and J genes are TRBV5-1 and TRBJ2-7, with 10 bases identical to TRBD2. Unmatched junction bases numbered 7, after V lost 2 bases and J lost 5 bases. This CDR3 is 15 amino acids long. The germline V gene has CDR1 SGHRS and CDR2 YFSETQ. CDR3 DNA: TGCGCCAGCAGCTTAAGCGGGAGGGCTGGAAACGAGCAGTACTTC. Translation: CASSLSGRAGNEQYF.

The V and J genes are TRBV15 and TRBJ1-3, with TRBD1 matching 12 bases. The CDR3 contains 16 residues. The germline V gene encodes CDR1 LNHNV and CDR2 YYDKDF (reference sequence). The V gene end was trimmed by 1 base and the J gene end by 5 bases; junction bases not matched to a gene: 3. CDR3 loop: CATSRAGTGGRNTIYF. CDR3 nucleotide sequence: TGTGCCACCAGCAGAGCGGGGACAGGGGGCAGAAACACCATATATTTT.

The V and J genes are TRBV7-8 and TRBJ1-3; no reliable D call. CDR3 size: 13 residues. V was trimmed by 5 bases and J by 3 bases, leaving 8 bases between them. CDR1 SGHVS and CDR2 FQNEAQ come from the germline V gene. The CDR3 spells CASSQRYGNTIYF. CDR3 in DNA: TGTGCCAGCAGCCAACGGTATGGAAACACCATATATTTT.

The V and J genes are TRBV19 and TRBJ2-3, with 9 bases fitting TRBD1. The germline CDR1 and CDR2 sequences are LNHDA and SQIVND (reference sequence). CDR3 length: 14 amino acids. V dropped 7 bases and J dropped 6; count of bases not matched to a gene: 8. The CDR3 protein is CASIGGQGLDTQYF. DNA of the CDR3: TGTGCCAGTATCGGGGGACAGGGCTTGGATACGCAGTATTTT. Full variable domain (rest looked up from reference TRBV19 and TRBJ2-3): DGGITQSPKYLFRKEGQNVTLSCEQNLNHDAMYWYRQDPGQGLRLIYYSQIVNDFQKGDIAEGYSVSREKKESFPLTVTSAQKNPTAFYLCASIGGQGLDTQYFGPGTRLTVL.

The rearrangement uses TRBV18 and TRBJ2-7; 9 bases align to TRBD1. Unmatched junction bases numbered 4, after V lost 4 bases and J lost 0 bases. The germline CDR1 and CDR2 sequences are KGHSH and LQKENI. CDR3 size: 15 residues. CDR3 coding DNA: TGTGCCAGCTCACGGACAGGGGCGGACTCCTACGAGCAGTACTTC. Amino acid sequence: CASSRTGADSYEQYF. The entire variable domain, with the rest obtained from reference TRBV18 and TRBJ2-7, is as follows: NAGVMQNPRHLVRRRGQEARLRCSPMKGHSHVYWYRQLPEEGLKFMVYLQKENIIDESGMPKERFSAEFPKEGPSILRIQQVVRGDSAAYFCASSRTGADSYEQYFGPGTRLTVT.

The gene calls are TRBV18 and TRBJ1-1, with D hard to call. The CDR3 covers 12 residues. The germline CDR1 and CDR2 sequences are KGHSH and LQKENI. V was shortened by 1 base and J by 8 bases, with 8 bases between the two germline ends. CDR3 sequence: CASSPQVGEAFF. CDR3 coding DNA: TGTGCCAGCTCACCACAGGTCGGAGAAGCTTTCTTT. Together with reference TRBV18 and TRBJ1-1, the CDR3 gives the full variable domain: NAGVMQNPRHLVRRRGQEARLRCSPMKGHSHVYWYRQLPEEGLKFMVYLQKENIIDESGMPKERFSAEFPKEGPSILRIQQVVRGDSAAYFCASSPQVGEAFFGQGTRLTVV.

The gene calls are TRBV19 and TRBJ2-1, with D unresolved. CDR1 is LNHDA and CDR2 is SQIVND in the germline V gene (reference sequence). The germline V and J ends were trimmed by 8 bases and 3 bases, with 5 bases remaining between them. The CDR3 extends over 11 amino acids. The CDR3 DNA is TGTGCCAGTGCAAACTACAATGAGCAGTTCTTC. This encodes CASANYNEQFF. The full variable domain, rest sourced from reference TRBV19 and TRBJ2-1, is DGGITQSPKYLFRKEGQNVTLSCEQNLNHDAMYWYRQDPGQGLRLIYYSQIVNDFQKGDIAEGYSVSREKKESFPLTVTSAQKNPTAFYLCASANYNEQFFGPGTRLTVL.

The genes are TRBV5-8 and TRBJ2-4; D is possibly TRBD1 or TRBD2 (5 bases each). V was trimmed by 1 base and J by 13 bases, leaving 9 bases between them. The germline V gene encodes CDR1 SGHTS and CDR2 YDEGEE. CDR3 length equals 11 residues. The CDR3 DNA follows: TGTGCCAGCAGCTTGATTGGGGGACAGTACTTC. Its protein product is CASSLIGGQYF.

The CDR3 DNA is TGTGCCAGCAGTCTCTCGGTAGGGCTGGCGGATACGCAGTATTTT. Translation gives CASSLSVGLADTQYF. This sequence joins TRBV6-4 and TRBJ2-3; D is undetermined. V gave up 5 bases and J gave up 6 bases, with 18 bases separating them. Germline lookup yields CDR1 MRHNA and CDR2 SNTAGT. The CDR3 spans 15 residues.

The J gene is TRBJ2-4, the V gene TRBV27; D ambiguous. Trimming pared 6 bases from V and 3 bases from J, leaving 15 bases between. The CDR3 totals 15 residues. The germline gives CDR1 MNHEY, CDR2 SMNVEV (reference sequence). CDR3 DNA: TGTGCCAGCAGCCCAGGCTTTCGCGACAAAAACATTCAGTACTTC. Translation: CASSPGFRDKNIQYF.

The chain recombines TRBV15 with TRBJ2-2; no reliable D call. CDR3 size: 17 residues. V was clipped by 1 base and J by 7 bases, with 19 bases between them. In germline, CDR1 is LNHNV, CDR2 YYDKDF (reference sequence). CDR3 bases: TGTGCCACCAGCAGAGGGTTTGGATGGAGTGGTGGCGGGGAGCTGTTTTTT. Amino acids: CATSRGFGWSGGGELFF.

The chain couples TRBV14 to TRBJ2-3, with a weak D call TRBD2 (6 bases). The V gene lost 4 bases and the J gene lost 2 bases, with 7 bases spanning the gap. Germline CDR1 is SGHDN and CDR2 is FVKESK. The CDR3 spans 13 residues. DNA of the CDR3: TGTGCCAGCAGCCGCGGGAACACAGATACGCAGTATTTT. Its translation is CASSRGNTDTQYF.

The V and J genes are TRBV27 and TRBJ2-3; a weak D match, TRBD2 (6 bases). The CDR3 spans 14 residues. V shed 2 bases and J shed 5 bases, with 11 bases lying between them. The germline V gene encodes CDR1 MNHEY and CDR2 SMNVEV (reference sequence). The DNA for the CDR3 is TGTGCCAGCAGTTTAATTTTGGGAGGAGATACGCAGTATTTT. This sequence encodes CASSLILGGDTQYF.

V and J are TRBV30 and TRBJ1-5, with D possibly matching TRBD1 (5 bases). CDR1 GTSNPN and CDR2 SVGIG come from the germline V gene (reference sequence). Trimming shortened V by 1 base and J by 3 bases, and 10 bases separated the two germline ends. The CDR3 contains 14 residues. CDR3 DNA sequence: TGTGCCTGGAGTGGGGACTCCAACAATCAGCCCCAGCATTTT. The encoded protein is CAWSGDSNNQPQHF.

This chain connects TRBV28 to TRBJ1-5, with 8 bases aligning to TRBD1. The J segment lost 4 bases and the V segment lost 5 bases, leaving 4 bases of the junction unmatched. CDR1 MDHEN and CDR2 SYDVKM come from the germline V gene. The CDR3 contains 14 residues. CDR3 DNA: TGTGCCAGCAGTGCTGGACAGGGTAATCAGCCCCAGCATTTT. Its protein is CASSAGQGNQPQHF. Full variable domain (rest looked up from reference TRBV28 and TRBJ1-5): DVKVTQSSRYLVKRTGEKVFLECVQDMDHENMFWYRQDPGLGLRLIYFSYDVKMKEKGDIPEGYSVSREKKERFSLILESASTNQTSMYLCASSAGQGNQPQHFGDGTRLSIL.

V usage is TRBV6-5 and J usage is TRBJ2-1, with D possibly matching TRBD2 (5 bases). This CDR3 spans 16 amino acids. With 4 bases removed from V and 4 bases from J, the gap between germline ends came to 17 bases. Germline-derived CDR1 and CDR2 are MNHEY and SVGAGI. The CDR3 sequence is CASSSVSSVRYNEQFF. The CDR3 DNA is TGTGCCAGCAGTTCCGTTAGTAGCGTAAGATACAATGAGCAGTTCTTC.

This clone has just a few counts. The rearrangement joins TRBV19 to TRBJ2-1; TRBD2 matches at 7 bases. The CDR3 has 15 amino acids. J was trimmed by 0 bases and V by 5 bases; bases with no gene match: 4. Germline loops: CDR1 LNHDA, CDR2 SQIVND (reference sequence). The CDR3 DNA is TGTGCCAGTAGTGAACTAGCGAACTCCTACAATGAGCAGTTCTTC. It codes for CASSELANSYNEQFF.

V is TRBV5-1 and J is TRBJ1-5; D unresolved. CDR3 length: 14 residues. Per the germline V gene, CDR1 is SGHRS and CDR2 is YFSETQ. V gave up 0 bases and J gave up 2 bases, with 6 bases separating them. The CDR3 reads CASSLDGGNQPQHF. The CDR3 DNA reads TGCGCCAGCAGCTTGGACGGGGGCAATCAGCCCCAGCATTTT.

There are a few counts of this clone. V is TRBV7-2 and J is TRBJ2-3; possible D gene TRBD2, 5 bases. Germline V gene sequence: CDR1 SGHTA, CDR2 FQGNSA. V lost 6 bases to trimming and J lost 0 bases, with 13 bases between them. This CDR3 is 15 amino acids long. The CDR3 nucleotides read TGTGCCAGCAGGACCGGGATTCCTAGCACAGATACGCAGTATTTT. Protein sequence: CASRTGIPSTDTQYF.

Here the CDR3 reads CSVVSGETYEQYF. CDR3 bases: TGCAGCGTTGTATCTGGGGAAACCTACGAGCAGTACTTC. The rearrangement joins TRBV29-1 to TRBJ2-7; D is uncertain. Trimming took off 4 bases at V and 2 bases at J, with 12 bases between the two ends. Germline V CDR1 and CDR2: SQVTM, ANQGSEA. The CDR3 contains 13 residues.

This clone was detected a few times. The chain links TRBV2 to TRBJ1-1; D ambiguous. The length of the CDR3 is 12 residues. Germline lookup yields CDR1 SNHLY and CDR2 FYNNEI. The V and J ends lost 4 bases and 8 bases respectively, with 11 bases between them. The chain's CDR3 is CASSAQASEAFF. CDR3 coding DNA: TGTGCCAGCAGTGCTCAGGCGTCAGAAGCTTTCTTT.